The clone carrying this T cell receptor (beta chain) has ten or more counts. Per germline, CDR1 LGHDT and CDR2 YNNKEL (reference sequence). The length of the CDR3 is 16 residues. Trimming at V came to 7 bases and at J to 14 bases, leaving 19 bases not matched to a gene. These data are taken from a study of CD8 T cells in ankylosing spondylitis. From the 5' RACE reads, TCRdb called clonotypes with MiXCR, one entry per CDR3 protein. This sample carries some 240,000 distinct CDR3 sequences, around 7.8% of them seen once, and the ten largest clones take nearly 7%. The sequence came from a male donor with ankylosing spondylitis or in good health (not recorded which). The sequencing sample was made of blood, either unsorted or a sorted T cell fraction (not recorded which). This sequence joins TRBV3-1 and TRBJ2-1; the match to TRBD2 covers 11 bases. The CDR3 sequence: CASITSGRHWWAHKFF. CDR3 in DNA: TGTGCCAGCATAACTAGCGGGAGACATTGGTGGGCCCACAAGTTCTTC.